The 8 T cell receptor beta chains presented below share a single source sample, sequenced in a study of CD8+ T cells in alopecia areata. After isolation, RNA underwent reverse transcription to generate cDNA as the sequencing template. Sequenced by immunoSEQ multiplex PCR; TCRdb stores in-frame clones only, minus some. The data contain 150,000 or so clones, more than 40% of them singletons. Sequencing was carried out using CD4+ T cells sorted from blood. All receptors come from a human donor with alopecia areata.

This clone was detected only a few times. The chain recombines TRBV10-3 with TRBJ2-1; D is possibly TRBD2 (6 bases). The CDR3 length is 13 residues. In germline, CDR1 is ENHRY, CDR2 SYGVKD. Trimming shortened V by 4 bases and J by 9 bases, and 13 bases separated the two germline ends. The CDR3 reads CAISVRTGGEQFF. CDR3 nucleotides: TGTGCCATCAGTGTTAGGACCGGGGGTGAGCAGTTCTTC.

This chain links TRBV29-1 with TRBJ2-7; 10 nucleotides align to TRBD2. The germline V gene has CDR1 SQVTM and CDR2 ANQGSEA. V shed 3 bases, J shed 4 bases, and the junction held 3 bases outside the gene matches. This CDR3 has 13 residues. CDR3 in amino acids: CSVEPSGGYEQYF. In DNA form, the CDR3 reads TGCAGCGTTGAGCCTAGCGGGGGATACGAGCAGTACTTC.

Concerning this clone: The sample holds other DNA sequences that translate to the same CDR3. V and J are TRBV9 and TRBJ2-1, with no clear D. V was cut by 0 bases and J by 5 bases, with 6 bases left in between. Germline-derived CDR1 and CDR2 are SGDLS and YYNGEE. The CDR3 spans 13 residues. CDR3 DNA sequence: TGTGCCAGCAGCGTAGCTGGGGACAATGAGCAGTTCTTC. Protein product: CASSVAGDNEQFF. Full variable domain (remainder filled in from reference TRBV9 and TRBJ2-1): DSGVTQTPKHLITATGQRVTLRCSPRSGDLSVYWYQQSLDQGLQFLIQYYNGEERAKGNILERFSAQQFPDLHSELNLSSLELGDSALYFCASSVAGDNEQFFGPGTRLTVL.

A single count supports this clone. The genes are TRBV28 and TRBJ2-4; D is perhaps TRBD1 or TRBD2 (5 bases each). The germline gives CDR1 MDHEN, CDR2 SYDVKM. The CDR3 covers 14 residues. Trimming pared 2 bases from V and 7 bases from J, leaving 12 bases between. The CDR3 loop is CASSLGGGWNIQYF. As DNA, the CDR3 is TGTGCCAGCAGTTTAGGTGGGGGTTGGAACATTCAGTACTTC.

This clone was counted only a few times. The chain carries TRBV7-3 and TRBJ1-2; D unclear. This CDR3 contains 13 residues. Per the germline V gene, CDR1 is SGHTA and CDR2 is FQGTGA. V lost 3 bases and J lost 2, with 7 bases in between. CDR3 region: CASSFGGNYGYTF. In DNA form, the CDR3 reads TGTGCCAGCAGCTTTGGCGGGAACTATGGCTACACCTTC.

The chain uses TRBV5-1 and TRBJ2-1, with D tentatively TRBD2 (7 bases). V shed 4 bases and J shed 0 bases, with 20 bases lying between them. Germline assignment: CDR1 SGHRS and CDR2 YFSETQ. The CDR3 extends over 18 amino acids. CDR3 nucleotide sequence: TGCGCCAGCAGCGCCGGGACTACTGGGGGCAGCTCCTACAATGAGCAGTTCTTC. Amino acid sequence: CASSAGTTGGSSYNEQFF.

This chain connects TRBV28 to TRBJ2-7; D might be TRBD2 (6 bases). From germline, CDR1 is MDHEN and CDR2 SYDVKM. V was shortened by 7 bases and J by 4 bases, with 20 bases between the two germline ends. The CDR3 contains 15 residues. The CDR3 loop is CASTRSDPAGYEQYF. The CDR3 nucleotides read TGTGCCAGCACCCGGTCCGACCCGGCGGGATACGAGCAGTACTTC.

This CDR3 reads CAKGVGGGYTF. The CDR3 DNA is TGTGCCAAAGGGGTTGGAGGAGGTTACACCTTC. The chain couples TRBV30 to TRBJ1-2; perhaps TRBD1 as D (5 bases). CDR3 length: 11 amino acids. The V and J ends lost 8 bases and 11 bases respectively, with 18 bases between them. CDR1 is GTSNPN and CDR2 is SVGIG in the germline V gene (reference sequence).